A selection of T cell receptor beta chains follows, all from one sample in a study of control samples from healthy donors and cancer patients. Method: immunoSEQ multiplex PCR; TCRdb's copy keeps in-frame clones and lacks some. The sample lists around 170,000 clones; 70% to 90% were seen once. The sample consisted of blood. These receptors all come from a woman aged 25-40 years in good health. CDR3s include the opening cysteine and the closing phenylalanine or tryptophan. The D gene is left open where the match is weak.

V	J	D	CDR3
TRBV19	TRBJ2-2	.	CASSRGLRASGELFF
TRBV28	TRBJ2-2	TRBD2	CASSFSGRAFLAGELFF
TRBV30	TRBJ1-1	.	CAWSWGGNTEAFF
TRBV30	TRBJ1-6	TRBD1	CAWSGQGAYPPLHF
TRBV6-5	TRBJ2-3	.	CASTPTEGDTQYF
TRBV21-1	TRBJ2-5	.	CASSKTGQGAETQYF
TRBV3-1/TRBV3-2	TRBJ2-1	.	CASRGLSEQFF
TRBV6-1	TRBJ1-3	.	CASSDGRASGNTIYF
TRBV5-1	TRBJ1-6	.	CASSLDMRGMGSPLHF
TRBV10-3	TRBJ2-2	.	CAITPKSTVGPNTGELFF
TRBV14	TRBJ2-1	.	CASSQLSSYNEQFF
TRBV3-1/TRBV3-2	TRBJ2-7	.	CASSQTRRAYEQYF
TRBV19	TRBJ1-5	.	CASSIRGDSNQPQHF
TRBV30	TRBJ2-2	.	CAWSGSSGELFF
TRBV28	TRBJ1-5	.	CASRPTDRQPQHF
TRBV6-1	TRBJ1-2	.	CASSEAGIAGYTF
TRBV24-1	TRBJ2-2	.	CATSVIDGDGELFF
TRBV2	TRBJ2-1	TRBD2	CASRGVAGANEQFF
TRBV2	TRBJ2-1	TRBD1	CASSRTGSYNEQFF
TRBV27	TRBJ2-1	.	CASSFGARGVDEQFF
TRBV5-1	TRBJ1-3	.	CASSGGTPGNTIYF
TRBV19	TRBJ1-6	.	CASSNLAGSYNSPLHF
TRBV21-1	TRBJ1-2	.	CASTEKRNQPGYTF
TRBV27	TRBJ2-1	.	CASSPLGAEYNEQFF
TRBV3-1/TRBV3-2	TRBJ2-5	TRBD1	CASSQPGQEQETQYF
TRBV6-1	TRBJ2-7	.	CASSEGISYSYEQYF
TRBV5-1	TRBJ1-6	.	CASSLAEVQSPLHF
TRBV6-5	TRBJ1-4	.	CASSRRGGGEKLFF
TRBV3-1/TRBV3-2	TRBJ2-1	TRBD2	CASSPQRGLASNEQFF
TRBV6-1	TRBJ2-1	.	CASSEVGATSSEQFF
TRBV7-2	TRBJ1-4	.	CASSRGEKLFF
TRBV5-1	TRBJ2-2	.	CASSSFQPNTGELFF
TRBV3-1/TRBV3-2	TRBJ2-7	.	CASSRGTGEQGQYF
TRBV11-3	TRBJ2-5	.	CASSPRTDPGRQYF
TRBV7-9	TRBJ1-3	.	CASSFWGGNTGNTIYF
TRBV28	TRBJ2-1	TRBD2	CASSLLAGGGEQFF
TRBV30	TRBJ2-6	.	CAWTAGLNVLTF
TRBV7-9	TRBJ1-2	.	CASSLMRVVADGYTF
TRBV19	TRBJ2-4	.	CASSKWTDQDKNIQYF
TRBV6-5	TRBJ2-7	TRBD2	CASNLAGSIEQYF
TRBV6-5	TRBJ2-1	.	CASSYSILGLLLQFF
TRBV4-1	TRBJ2-1	.	CASKAGQASYNEQFF
TRBV11-2	TRBJ2-3	.	CASSLTTADTQYF
TRBV28	TRBJ2-3	.	CASSTQGGGTGTQYF
TRBV14	TRBJ2-3	TRBD2	CASSLAGGRTDTQYF
TRBV23-1	TRBJ1-5	.	CASSQFTGPLENQPQHF
TRBV5-1	TRBJ2-1	TRBD1	CASSSDLGTGGLNEQFF
TRBV27	TRBJ1-1	.	CASSPLQRNTEAFF
TRBV19	TRBJ1-1	.	CASMPRQSLSPSTEAFF
TRBV19	TRBJ2-3	.	CASSNKATDTQYF
TRBV18	TRBJ2-2	TRBD2	CASSPDTWGGSSGELFF
TRBV2	TRBJ1-1	TRBD1	CASKYAGGLMNTEAFF